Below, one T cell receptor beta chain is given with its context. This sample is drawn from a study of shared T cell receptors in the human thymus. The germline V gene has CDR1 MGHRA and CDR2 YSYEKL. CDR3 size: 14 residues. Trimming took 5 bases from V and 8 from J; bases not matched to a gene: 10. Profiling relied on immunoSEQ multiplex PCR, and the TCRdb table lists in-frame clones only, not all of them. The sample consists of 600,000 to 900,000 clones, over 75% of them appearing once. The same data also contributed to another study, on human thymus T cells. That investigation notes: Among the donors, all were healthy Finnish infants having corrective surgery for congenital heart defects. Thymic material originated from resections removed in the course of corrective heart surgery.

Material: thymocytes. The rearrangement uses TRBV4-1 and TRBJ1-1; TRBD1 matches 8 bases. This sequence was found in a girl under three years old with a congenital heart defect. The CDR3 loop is CASSLTGEKKEAFF. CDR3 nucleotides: TGCGCCAGCAGCTTGACAGGGGAAAAGAAAGAAGCTTTCTTT.